The 22 T cell receptor beta chains reported below all come from one sample, sequenced in a study of technical replicates of blood from a few donors. The data were produced by immunoSEQ multiplex PCR, yet TCRdb's version contains in-frame clones alone and is incomplete. This sample has 13,000 to 15,000 clones, with more than 70% found just once. The sequenced sample was PBMCs. These receptors were obtained from a human donor in good health.

This chain uses TRBV28 with TRBJ1-1; no definite D call. Trimming stripped 10 bases from V and 1 base from J, with 16 bases between. The CDR3 extends over 14 amino acids. Germline CDR1 reads MDHEN; CDR2 reads SYDVKM. As DNA, the CDR3 is TGTGCCACCTATAATTCGGAGAGGAACACTGAAGCTTTCTTT. It codes for CATYNSERNTEAFF.

V and J are TRBV25-1 and TRBJ1-1; maybe TRBD1 (5 bases). Germline CDR1 reads MGHDK; CDR2 reads SYGVNS. The ends were cut back, 4 bases at V and 0 bases at J, with 12 bases in the middle. This CDR3 is built from 15 residues. DNA for the CDR3: TGTGCCAGCAGTGTCCCCGGGGGTATGAACACTGAAGCTTTCTTT. This sequence encodes CASSVPGGMNTEAFF.

The gene calls are TRBV29-1 and TRBJ2-5; tentatively, D is TRBD2 (5 bases). Trimming took 8 bases from V and 7 from J, leaving 23 bases between them. From germline, CDR1 is SQVTM and CDR2 ANQGSEA. CDR3 size: 14 residues. The CDR3 DNA is TGCAGCACCCTGGCGGTCGGAACCCGGGGGACCCAGTACTTC. Protein sequence: CSTLAVGTRGTQYF.

This clone was seen just once. The V gene is TRBV28, the J gene TRBJ2-3; TRBD1 agrees at 11 bases. Germline CDR1 MDHEN, CDR2 SYDVKM. V trimming: 8 bases; J trimming: 4 bases; junction bases outside the gene matches: 8. This CDR3 contains 15 residues. Written as DNA, the CDR3 is TGTGCCAGCCTCGCGGACAGGGGGCATTCAGATACGCAGTATTTT. This encodes CASLADRGHSDTQYF. Looking up the rest from reference TRBV28 and TRBJ2-3 gives the full variable domain: DVKVTQSSRYLVKRTGEKVFLECVQDMDHENMFWYRQDPGLGLRLIYFSYDVKMKEKGDIPEGYSVSREKKERFSLILESASTNQTSMYLCASLADRGHSDTQYFGPGTRLTVL.

This chain joins TRBV2 and TRBJ2-3, with TRBD1 matching 8 bases. This CDR3 is built from 12 residues. CDR1 SNHLY and CDR2 FYNNEI come from the germline V gene. V lost 7 bases, J lost 5 bases, and 2 bases stayed unmatched. The CDR3 sequence is CASKDRGDTQYF. CDR3 coding DNA: TGTGCCAGCAAAGACAGGGGAGATACGCAGTATTTT. Full variable domain (rest looked up from reference TRBV2 and TRBJ2-3): EPEVTQTPSHQVTQMGQEVILRCVPISNHLYFYWYRQILGQKVEFLVSFYNNEISEKSEIFDDQFSVERPDGSNFTLKIRSTKLEDSAMYFCASKDRGDTQYFGPGTRLTVL.

The V and J genes are TRBV5-1 and TRBJ2-5; 10 bases are shared with TRBD2. This CDR3 region has 19 residues. Unmatched junction bases numbered 18, after V lost 5 bases and J lost 2 bases. Germline V gene lookup returns CDR1 SGHRS and CDR2 YFSETQ. The chain's CDR3 is CASSHSAGGPKSLQETQYF. The CDR3 DNA sequence: TGCGCCAGCAGTCATTCAGCGGGAGGGCCGAAAAGCCTTCAAGAGACCCAGTACTTC.

The chain carries TRBV5-1 and TRBJ1-3, with D possibly matching TRBD1 (5 bases). V was shortened by 2 bases and J by 3 bases, with 18 bases between the two germline ends. Looked up from germline, CDR1 is SGHRS and CDR2 is YFSETQ. This CDR3 has 17 residues. The DNA of the CDR3 is TGCGCCAGCAGCTTAAGGCAGGGAGGGAGCCATGGAAACACCATATATTTT. Protein sequence: CASSLRQGGSHGNTIYF.

The chain couples TRBV28 to TRBJ2-1; TRBD2 matches 7 bases. CDR3 length: 13 amino acids. CDR1 and CDR2 from the germline V gene are MDHEN and SYDVKM. V trimming: 7 bases; J trimming: 12 bases; junction bases outside the gene matches: 12. The CDR3 sequence: CASTNPLGGAQFF. The CDR3 DNA is TGTGCCAGCACAAACCCCTTGGGAGGGGCGCAGTTCTTC.

This chain joins TRBV5-8 and TRBJ2-2; 7 bases are shared with TRBD1. After removal of 2 bases from V and 4 bases from J, the junction contained 5 bases not matched to a gene. Germline V lookup: CDR1 SGHTS, CDR2 YDEGEE. This CDR3 is 15 amino acids long. Here the CDR3 DNA reads TGTGCCAGCAGCTTCAGGGGGACAACCACCGGGGAGCTGTTTTTT. It translates to CASSFRGTTTGELFF. The whole variable domain, remainder taken from reference TRBV5-8 and TRBJ2-2, is EAGVTQSPTHLIKTRGQQATLRCSPISGHTSVYWYQQALGLGLQFLLWYDEGEERNRGNFPPRFSGRQFPNYSSELNVNALELEDSALYLCASSFRGTTTGELFFGEGSRLTVL.

The chain employs TRBV6-5 and TRBJ2-1; D perhaps matches TRBD2 (6 bases). The V end lost 11 bases, the J end lost 7 bases, and 18 bases lay between the germline ends. Germline CDR1 reads MNHEY; CDR2 reads SVGAGI. CDR3 length equals 13 residues. The CDR3 region is CASRRVIRNEQFF. The CDR3 nucleotides read TGTGCCTCGAGGAGGGTTATCAGAAATGAGCAGTTCTTC.

The chain uses TRBV18 and TRBJ2-7, with D possibly being TRBD1 (7 bases). CDR3 length equals 15 residues. Germline lookup yields CDR1 KGHSH and CDR2 LQKENI. Trimming pared 6 bases from V and 3 bases from J, leaving 18 bases between. The CDR3 DNA is TGTGCCAGCTCGACCGGGAGCCGGACAGGCTACGAGCAGTACTTC. Its protein product is CASSTGSRTGYEQYF.

The chain employs TRBV2 and TRBJ1-4, with 9 positions matching TRBD1. Germline trimming cut 6 bases from V and 8 bases from J; bases unmatched to any gene: 7. The CDR3 has 14 amino acids. Germline V gene sequence: CDR1 SNHLY, CDR2 FYNNEI. CDR3 in DNA: TGTGCCAGCAGAACCGGGACAGGGATAGAAAAACTGTTTTTT. This codes for CASRTGTGIEKLFF.

With respect to this clone: Relative to the germline gene, one junction end is altered; a read error may explain this. The gene calls are TRBV27 and TRBJ2-7; 9 bases fit TRBD2. The length of the CDR3 is 17 residues. Germline CDR1 is MNHEY and CDR2 is SMNVEV (reference sequence). CDR3 DNA: TGTGCCAGCAGCCATAAAACTAGCGGGCTTAAGCCCTACGCGCAGTACTTC. It encodes CASSHKTSGLKPYAQYF.

This chain links TRBV21-1 with TRBJ2-1; the table's D call of TRBD2 was not tested on the DNA. TRBV21-1 counts as a pseudogene. This CDR3 has 19 amino acids. This CDR3 reads CASSKWDSNPAPPTNEQFF. The DNA of the CDR3 is TGTGCCAGCAGCAAGTGGGACTCGAACCCGGCTCCCCCCACCAATGAGCAGTTCTTC.

The chain links TRBV10-3 to TRBJ1-1, with a tentative D call TRBD1 (5 bases). The CDR3 is 14 amino acids. Germline CDR1 and CDR2: ENHRY and SYGVKD. The V and J ends lost 4 bases and 4 bases respectively, with 13 bases between them. The CDR3 DNA reads as TGTGCCATCAGTGCAGACAGCCAAAGCACTGAAGCTTTCTTT. This translates into CAISADSQSTEAFF.

The V call is TRBV5-8, the J call TRBJ2-5; D might be TRBD1 (5 bases). Per the germline V gene, CDR1 is SGHTS and CDR2 is YDEGEE. The CDR3 extends over 14 amino acids. The V gene lost 3 bases and the J gene lost 3 bases, with 12 bases spanning the gap. The DNA of the CDR3 is TGTGCCAGCAGCTCCCCTGCAGGGAAAGAGACCCAGTACTTC. Its translation is CASSSPAGKETQYF.

V and J are TRBV11-2 and TRBJ1-2, with D hard to call. The germline gives CDR1 SGHAT, CDR2 FQNNGV. Trimming took 5 bases from V and 3 from J, leaving 28 bases between them. This CDR3 comprises 19 residues. CDR3 region: CASSALRRAGRDVDYGYTF. CDR3 bases: TGTGCCAGCAGCGCCCTTCGTAGAGCAGGTCGGGATGTCGACTATGGCTACACCTTC.

The chain recombines TRBV10-1 with TRBJ2-7; 8 nucleotides line up with TRBD2. The CDR3 covers 14 residues. The germline V gene encodes CDR1 WNHNN and CDR2 SYGVQD (reference sequence). Trimming took 6 bases from V and 2 from J; bases not matched to a gene: 6. The CDR3 sequence: CASREREGPYEQYF. The CDR3 region has the DNA TGCGCCAGCAGAGAACGGGAGGGCCCCTACGAGCAGTACTTC.

The chain is built from TRBV7-2 and TRBJ1-4; D call uncertain. Trimming stripped 5 bases from V and 3 bases from J, with 13 bases between. This CDR3 comprises 15 residues. Germline-derived CDR1 and CDR2 are SGHTA and FQGNSA. CDR3 sequence (DNA): TGTGCCAGCAGCCGTGGCCCTGGGCCTAATGAAAAACTGTTTTTT. Protein sequence: CASSRGPGPNEKLFF.

V is TRBV6-1 and J is TRBJ2-1, with 11 positions matching TRBD1. J was trimmed by 3 bases and V by 3 bases; bases with no gene match: 1. This CDR3 contains 15 residues. Germline V gene data show CDR1 as MNHNS and CDR2 as SASEGT. The CDR3 protein is CASSEGQGGYNEQFF. The CDR3 DNA follows: TGTGCCAGCAGTGAGGGACAGGGGGGCTACAATGAGCAGTTCTTC.

V is TRBV9 and J is TRBJ2-1, with D unclear. The CDR3 is 12 amino acids. Trimming removed 0 bases from V and 9 bases from J, with 7 bases in between. Germline CDR1 and CDR2: SGDLS and YYNGEE. The CDR3 loop is CASSVEQTEQFF. DNA for the CDR3: TGTGCCAGCAGCGTAGAACAAACTGAGCAGTTCTTC. Combining the CDR3 with reference TRBV9 and TRBJ2-1 gives the whole variable domain DSGVTQTPKHLITATGQRVTLRCSPRSGDLSVYWYQQSLDQGLQFLIQYYNGEERAKGNILERFSAQQFPDLHSELNLSSLELGDSALYFCASSVEQTEQFFGPGTRLTVL.

V is TRBV28 and J is TRBJ1-2; weak D call: TRBD1 (6 bases). CDR1 is MDHEN and CDR2 is SYDVKM in the germline V gene. V was pared by 6 bases and J by 4 bases, with 15 bases between. The CDR3 contains 14 residues. The CDR3 DNA reads as TGTGCCAGCAGCCGTCCGGGACATGGCTATGGCTACACCTTC. Its translation: CASSRPGHGYGYTF.